This T cell receptor (beta chain) is drawn from a study of Ad26.COV2.S vaccination and SARS-CoV-2 variants. Across the whole study: A COV1001 Ad26.COV2.S trial-arm participant provided the sample. Donor got 5x10^10 or 1x10^11 viral particles of Ad26.COV2.S. Study-level findings and limits: Analytic work on TCR breadth and depth might have understated the full extent of total T cell responses.

With respect to this clone: Its specificity is not known.

Only in-frame clones appear in the TCRdb table, and some are missing; sequencing was by immunoSEQ multiplex PCR. The sample yields 300,000 to 400,000 clones, 90% seen once. As for treatment: around 19 received Ad26.COV2.S at low or high dose, single or two shots; several received placebo; per-sample allocation not given. Day 63 after the first injection of vaccine or placebo was the sampling time. Trimming removed 6 bases from V and 4 bases from J, with 15 bases in between. CDR1 is GTSNPN, CDR2 SVGIG, per germline (reference sequence). The CDR3 loop spans 13 amino acids. V and J are TRBV30 and TRBJ1-1; D not certain. The TCR originated in a person aged 18-60 years who received the Ad26.COV2.S COVID-19 vaccine or a placebo. The sample in question was peripheral blood, obtained in a trial of Ad26.COV2.S vaccine versus placebo. CDR3 nucleotide sequence: TGTGCCTGCAGCACACCCCCACGCACTGAAGCTTTCTTT. Protein product: CACSTPPRTEAFF. Full variable domain (rest looked up from reference TRBV30 and TRBJ1-1): SQTIHQWPATLVQPVGSPLSLECTVEGTSNPNLYWYRQAAGRGLQLLFYSVGIGQISSEVPQNLSASRPQDRQFILSSKKLLLSDSGFYLCACSTPPRTEAFFGQGTRLTVV.